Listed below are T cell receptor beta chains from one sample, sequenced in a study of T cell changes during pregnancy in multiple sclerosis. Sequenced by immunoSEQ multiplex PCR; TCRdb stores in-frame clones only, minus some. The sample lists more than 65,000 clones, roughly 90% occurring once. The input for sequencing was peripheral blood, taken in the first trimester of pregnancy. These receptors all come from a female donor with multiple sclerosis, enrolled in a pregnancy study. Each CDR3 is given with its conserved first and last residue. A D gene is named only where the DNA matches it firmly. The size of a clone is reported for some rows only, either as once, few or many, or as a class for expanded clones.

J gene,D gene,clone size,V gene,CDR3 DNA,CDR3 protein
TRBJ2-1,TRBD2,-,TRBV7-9,TGTGCCAGCACGGAGCGGGACGGCTCCTACAATGAGCAGTTCTTC,CASTERDGSYNEQFF
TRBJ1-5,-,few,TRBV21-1,TGTGCCAGCAGGGGAAGGGGGAGCAATCAGCCCCAGCATTTT,CASRGRGSNQPQHF
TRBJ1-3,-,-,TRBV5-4,TGTGCCAGCAGCTTTTCGGGGAGCTCTGGAAACACCATATATTTT,CASSFSGSSGNTIYF
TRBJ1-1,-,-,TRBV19,TGTGCCAGTAGTATAGGGGCAGGGATGGGCACTGAAGCTTTCTTT,CASSIGAGMGTEAFF
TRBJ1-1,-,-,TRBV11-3,TGTGCCAGCACCACCCCTTTCGACAGGAACACTGAAGCTTTCTTT,CASTTPFDRNTEAFF
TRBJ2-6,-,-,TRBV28,TGTGCCAGCAGTTTTGACAGCTCTGGGGCCAACGTCCTGACTTTC,CASSFDSSGANVLTF
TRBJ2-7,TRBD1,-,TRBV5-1,TGCGCCAGCAGCTTCCAGACAGGGGGCGCCGGGAGGTACGAGCAGTACTTC,CASSFQTGGAGRYEQYF
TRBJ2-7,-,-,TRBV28,TGTGCCAGCCGGGGACTTTTCCTCTCACCCACTACGGGAAAGCAGTACTTC,CASRGLFLSPTTGKQYF
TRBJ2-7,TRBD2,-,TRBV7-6,TGTGCCAGCAGCCCTGGGGGGGTCTACGAGCAGTACTTC,CASSPGGVYEQYF
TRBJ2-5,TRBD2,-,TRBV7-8,TGTGCCAGCAGCCCCGGACTAGCGGGAGGGCAAGAGACCCAGTACTTC,CASSPGLAGGQETQYF
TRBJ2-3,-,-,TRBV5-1,TGCGCCAGTTCCGGTTCCACAGATACGCAGTATTTT,CASSGSTDTQYF
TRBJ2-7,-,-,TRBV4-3,TGCGCCAGCAGCCAGACACAAATACCCCCCTACGAGCAGTACTTC,CASSQTQIPPYEQYF
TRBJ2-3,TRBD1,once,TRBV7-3,TGTGCCAGCAGCTTAACAGGAAGTGACAGGGCGACAGATACGCAGTATTTT,CASSLTGSDRATDTQYF
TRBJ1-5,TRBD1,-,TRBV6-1,TGTGCCAGCAGTGAAAGGGGGCTTCAGCCCCAGCATTTT,CASSERGLQPQHF
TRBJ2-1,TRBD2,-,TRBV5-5,TGTGCCAGCAGCCCAGTAGCGGGTAGCTCCTACAATGAGCAGTTCTTC,CASSPVAGSSYNEQFF
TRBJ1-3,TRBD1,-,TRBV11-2,TGTGCCAGCAGTTCGGGACAGCTGGCTGGAAACACCATATATTTT,CASSSGQLAGNTIYF
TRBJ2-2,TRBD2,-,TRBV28,TGTGCCAGCAGTTTAGCACTAGCGGCAACCGGGGAGCTGTTTTTT,CASSLALAATGELFF
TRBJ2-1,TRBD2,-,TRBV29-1,TGCAGCGTTGAAGACTGGCTAGCGGGAGCCCTATACAATGAGCAGTTCTTC,CSVEDWLAGALYNEQFF
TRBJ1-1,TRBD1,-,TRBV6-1,TGTGCCAGCAGTGGGGGACAGGTAATACACACTGAAGCTTTCTTT,CASSGGQVIHTEAFF
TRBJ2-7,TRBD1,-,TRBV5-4,TGTGCCAGCAGCTTGGACAGGGGTTGGGACCCAGGCTACGAGCAGTACTTC,CASSLDRGWDPGYEQYF
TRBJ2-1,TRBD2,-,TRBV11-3,TGTGCCAGCAGCTCAACTAGCGCCCCCTACAATGAGCAGTTCTTC,CASSSTSAPYNEQFF
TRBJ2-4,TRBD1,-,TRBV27,TGTGCCAGCAGTTTATCGACAGGGGGGAACATTCAGTACTTC,CASSLSTGGNIQYF
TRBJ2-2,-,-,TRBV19,TGTGCCAGTAGTATAGCTCCGGTGGGGCGGTCCGCGAACACCGGGGAGCTGTTTTTT,CASSIAPVGRSANTGELFF
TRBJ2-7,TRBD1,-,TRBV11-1,TGTGCCAGCAGCTTGAGGGGGCAGCACGAGCAGTACTTC,CASSLRGQHEQYF
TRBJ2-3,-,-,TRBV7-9,TGTGCCAGCAGCCCCGGACAGTCAGTGGGGGCAGATACGCAGTATTTT,CASSPGQSVGADTQYF
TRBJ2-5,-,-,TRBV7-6,TGTGCCAGCAGCTTTGAGCGGGCCGCTGGGGGGGAGACCCAGTACTTC,CASSFERAAGGETQYF
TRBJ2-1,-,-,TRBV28,TGTGCCAGCAGTTCCATCAGGGGTTCCAATGAGCAGTTCTTC,CASSSIRGSNEQFF
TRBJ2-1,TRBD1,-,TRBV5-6,TGTGCCAGCAGTCCCCGGACAGGGGGCGCTAAGTTCTTC,CASSPRTGGAKFF
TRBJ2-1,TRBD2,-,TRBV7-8,TGTGCCAGCAGCTCCTCTAGCGGGAGGGCCTGGGATGAGCAGTTCTTC,CASSSSSGRAWDEQFF
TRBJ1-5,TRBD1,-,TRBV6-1,TGTGCCAGCAGTGACACTGGGACAGGCTCCCCGGGTTTT,CASSDTGTGSPGF
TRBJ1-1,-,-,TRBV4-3,TGCGCCAGCAGCCAAGGTCCCAGTGGGGGGACTGAAGCTTTCTTT,CASSQGPSGGTEAFF
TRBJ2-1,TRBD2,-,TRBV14,TGTGCCAGCAGCCAAGGAGGGCTAGCGGATATGTCTAATGAGCAGTTCTTC,CASSQGGLADMSNEQFF
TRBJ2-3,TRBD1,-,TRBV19,TGTGCCAGTAGTGAGACAGGGGGCGCTTTAAATACGCAGTATTTT,CASSETGGALNTQYF
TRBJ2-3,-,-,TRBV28,TGTGCCAGCAGTTTCCTACAGGGTTCTGGCACAGATACGCAGTATTTT,CASSFLQGSGTDTQYF
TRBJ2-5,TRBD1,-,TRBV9,TGTGCCAGCAGCATAGGGACAGGGGGCCAAGAGACCCAGTACTTC,CASSIGTGGQETQYF
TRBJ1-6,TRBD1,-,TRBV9,TGTGCCAGCAGCGTCGGACAGGCAAATTCACCCCTCCACTTT,CASSVGQANSPLHF
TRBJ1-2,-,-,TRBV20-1,TGCAGTGCTAGTTCAGGATCTGGCTACACCTTC,CSASSGSGYTF
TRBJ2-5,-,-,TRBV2,TGTGCCAGCAGTGAAACACCCGCACAGGGTGCACAAGAGACCCAGTACTTC,CASSETPAQGAQETQYF
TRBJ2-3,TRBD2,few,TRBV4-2,TGTGCCAGCAGCCAGCAAACTAGCGGGGCCCCCACAGATACGCAGTATTTT,CASSQQTSGAPTDTQYF
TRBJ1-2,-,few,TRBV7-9,TGTGCCAGCCGGGATGAAGATGGCTACACCTTC,CASRDEDGYTF
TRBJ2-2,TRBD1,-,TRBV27,TGTGCCAGCAGTTGGGGACAGGGAATGGCCGGGGAGCTGTTTTTT,CASSWGQGMAGELFF
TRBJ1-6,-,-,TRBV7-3,TGTGCCAGCAGCTTACGCCGGGGACCCCTCCACTTT,CASSLRRGPLHF
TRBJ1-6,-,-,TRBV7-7,TGTGCCAGCAGCCCCCTAGACAGTAGCTCCTATAATTCACCCCTCCACTTT,CASSPLDSSSYNSPLHF
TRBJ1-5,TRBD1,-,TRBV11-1,TGTGCCAGCAGCTCAGGGACAGGTGAGAATCAGCCCCAGCATTTT,CASSSGTGENQPQHF
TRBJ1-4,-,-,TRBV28,TGTGCCAGCGAGACACCAACTAATGAAAAACTGTTTTTT,CASETPTNEKLFF
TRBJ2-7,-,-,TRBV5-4,TGTGCCAGCAGCTTTGGGGGGAGGGTGGACAGGGTCATCTCCTACGAGCAGTACTTC,CASSFGGRVDRVISYEQYF
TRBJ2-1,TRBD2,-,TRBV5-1,TGCGCCAGCAGCATGGGACTAGCGGGCCTTGAGCAGTTCTTC,CASSMGLAGLEQFF
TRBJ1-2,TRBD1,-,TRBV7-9,TGTGCCAGCAGCTCAAGGACAGGAAACTATGGCTACACCTTC,CASSSRTGNYGYTF
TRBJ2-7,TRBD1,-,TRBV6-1,TGTGCCAGCAGTAGGACAGGAGAATACGAGCAGTACTTC,CASSRTGEYEQYF
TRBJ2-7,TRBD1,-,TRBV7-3,TGTGCCAGCAGCCTGACAGGGGGCTCCTACGAGCAGTACTTC,CASSLTGGSYEQYF
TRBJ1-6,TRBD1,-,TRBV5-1,TGCGCCAGCAGCTTGATTACCGGGACAGGGGCCCTCCACTTT,CASSLITGTGALHF